This TCR delta chain was observed in a study of gamma-delta chains in newborns, infants, children. Study-level information: Microbial exposure reportedly drives polyclonal innate γδ T cell expansion after birth.

TCRdb re-processed the reads using CATT. The sample gives about 5,000 delta-chain clones, roughly 3.3% of which show up once; roughly 13% is in the top ten. This clone has a handful of counts. V shed 0 bases and J 0 bases; nucleotides not matched to a gene: 7. Germline CDR1 GEAIGNYY, CDR2 EKD. The CDR3 covers 20 residues. The clonotype was recovered from a child who was a newborn, infant or young child, either healthy, febrile or measles-vaccinated (not recorded which). The sample was blood. The chain combines TRDV2 with TRDJ3, with 10 nucleotides matching TRDD3. This CDR3 reads CACDTVLGDGSSWDTRQMFF. In DNA, the CDR3 is TGTGCCTGTGACACCGTACTGGGGGATGGGAGCTCCTGGGACACCCGACAGATGTTTTTC.